These 31 T cell receptor beta chains were all obtained from the same sample, sequenced in a study of CD8 T cells in ankylosing spondylitis. TCRdb reprocessed the 5' RACE reads with MiXCR, giving one entry per CDR3 protein. The sample yields approximately 100,000 distinct CDR3 sequences, roughly 8.7% seen once. The sample consisted of blood, either unsorted or a sorted T cell fraction (not recorded which). The receptors were sampled from a male donor with ankylosing spondylitis or in good health (not recorded which).

This clonotype was seen ten or more times. V usage is TRBV6-1 and J usage is TRBJ2-7; 12 positions match TRBD2. Germline V gives CDR1 MNHNS, CDR2 SASEGT. The V and J ends lost 6 bases and 5 bases, in that order; junction bases with no gene match: 5. This CDR3 has 14 residues. CDR3 region: CASRLAGGSDEQYF. The CDR3 region has the DNA TGTGCCAGCAGACTAGCGGGAGGATCGGACGAGCAGTACTTC.

This clonotype was observed many times. This chain uses TRBV29-1 with TRBJ2-1; 9 nucleotides line up with TRBD2. The germline V gene encodes CDR1 SQVTM and CDR2 ANQGSEA. The CDR3 extends over 13 amino acids. Trimming at V came to 4 bases and at J to 7 bases, leaving 5 bases not matched to a gene. CDR3: CSVVSSGSNEQFF. The CDR3 nucleotides are TGCAGCGTTGTGAGTAGCGGGAGTAATGAGCAGTTCTTC.

This clonotype has ten or more counts. The genes are TRBV12-3 or TRBV12-4 and TRBJ1-5; weak D call: TRBD1 (6 bases). V dropped 4 bases and J dropped 12 bases, with 22 bases sitting between them. This CDR3 comprises 15 residues. In DNA, the CDR3 is TGTGCCAGCAGTTACAACCGGGACATGGGCCGGAGCCAGCATTTT. It is translated as CASSYNRDMGRSQHF.

This clonotype was recorded many times. The chain uses TRBV6-6 and TRBJ2-5; D assignment may be TRBD1 or TRBD2 (5 bases each). Germline V gene lookup returns CDR1 MNHNY and CDR2 SVGAGI (reference sequence). V was pared by 2 bases and J by 1 base, with 5 bases between. The CDR3 length is 13 residues. Written as DNA, the CDR3 is TGTGCCAGCAGTTACGGGGGCCAAGAGACCCAGTACTTC. Amino acids: CASSYGGQETQYF.

This clonotype occurred many times. One end of the junction varies from germline; a read error may be responsible. The rearrangement uses TRBV5-5 and TRBJ2-7, with a tentative D call TRBD2 (6 bases). Germline-derived CDR1 and CDR2 are SGHKS and YYEKEE (reference sequence). The CDR3 consists of 16 residues. The DNA of the CDR3 is TGTGCCAGCAGCTTGTTGCGGGACGGGGACTCCTCCGAGCAGTACTTC. Protein: CASSLLRDGDSSEQYF.

This clonotype turned up a few times. This chain joins TRBV11-1 and TRBJ2-3; D is perhaps TRBD2 (6 bases). V was cut by 7 bases and J by 0 bases, with 23 bases left in between. The CDR3 is made up of 18 amino acids. The V gene's germline CDR1 is SGHAT and CDR2 FQDESV (reference sequence). CDR3 in DNA: TGTGCCAGCACCCAGCGGGTAGGCAGCCCTAGGAGCACAGATACGCAGTATTTT. Encoded protein: CASTQRVGSPRSTDTQYF.

This clonotype has ten or more counts. The chain joins TRBV7-2 to TRBJ2-5, with 8 bases matching TRBD2. V was pared by 5 bases and J by 2 bases, with 13 bases of the junction left unmatched. This CDR3 has 17 amino acids. Germline CDR1 and CDR2: SGHTA and FQGNSA. The CDR3 coding sequence is TGTGCCAGCAGCCCCCCCTATTACCGGGGGGGACAAGAGACCCAGTACTTC. Amino acid sequence: CASSPPYYRGGQETQYF. Looking up the rest from reference TRBV7-2 and TRBJ2-5 gives the full variable domain: GAGVSQSPSNKVTEKGKDVELRCDPISGHTALYWYRQSLGQGLEFLIYFQGNSAPDKSGLPSDRFSAERTGGSVSTLTIQRTQQEDSAVYLCASSPPYYRGGQETQYFGPGTRLLVL.

This clonotype occurred once. The V and J genes are TRBV10-3 and TRBJ1-6, with 7 bases identical to TRBD1. V lost 3 bases, J lost 7 bases, and 6 bases stayed unmatched. The CDR3 is 15 residues long. CDR1 is ENHRY, CDR2 SYGVKD, per germline. The CDR3 coding sequence is TGTGCCATCAGTGAAAGGGGGCTGGGGAATTCACCCCTCCACTTT. This gives the protein CAISERGLGNSPLHF.

This clonotype occurred many times. V gene TRBV20-1 combines with J gene TRBJ2-7; D assignment may be TRBD1 or TRBD2 (6 bases each). Germline assignment: CDR1 DFQATT and CDR2 SNEGSKA (reference sequence). V was trimmed by 0 bases and J by 0 bases, leaving 15 bases between them. This CDR3 spans 16 amino acids. CDR3 nucleotides: TGCAGTGCTAGAGATTTGAGGGGGGTTAGCTCCTACGAGCAGTACTTC. The encoded protein is CSARDLRGVSSYEQYF.

The table lists this clonotype with many counts. V gene TRBV29-1 combines with J gene TRBJ2-7; 7 bases agree with TRBD2. The CDR3 contains 16 residues. Germline V gives CDR1 SQVTM, CDR2 ANQGSEA. Losses at the gene ends were 6 bases for V and 0 bases for J; bases not matched to a gene: 14. The CDR3 bases are TGCAGCGTGGGAGGGGAAACAGGTACAACCTCCTACGAGCAGTACTTC. Its protein is CSVGGETGTTSYEQYF.

Regarding this clonotype: This may come from a read error, since a much larger clone is one base off. V gene TRBV7-9 combines with J gene TRBJ1-2, with a weak D call TRBD1 (5 bases). Germline V CDR1 and CDR2: SEHNR, FQNEAQ (reference sequence). The CDR3 is 14 amino acids. The CDR3 reads CTSSLAPGGNGYTF. CDR3 DNA: TGTACCAGCAGCTTAGCCCCCGGGGGTAATGGCTACACCTTC.

This clonotype was seen many times. V is TRBV3-1 and J is TRBJ1-1; D gene uncertain. V lost 2 bases to trimming and J lost 3 bases, with 7 bases between them. The germline V gene has CDR1 LGHDT and CDR2 YNNKEL (reference sequence). The length of the CDR3 is 13 residues. The CDR3 nucleotides read TGTGCCAGCAGCCAAATAGACCACACTGAAGCTTTCTTT. Translation gives CASSQIDHTEAFF.

This clonotype was detected only a few times. J is TRBJ2-3 and V is TRBV7-3, with D unresolved. CDR3 length: 12 residues. Between the trimmed V and J ends, which lost 8 bases and 3 bases, there was a span of 9 bases. Germline values: CDR1 SGHTA, CDR2 FQGTGA. CDR3 bases: TGTGCCAGCCTAGTAGAGACAGATACGCAGTATTTT. Translating gives CASLVETDTQYF.

This clonotype was picked up many times. This sequence joins TRBV6-2 or TRBV6-3 and TRBJ1-2; D not certain. CDR3 length: 14 residues. The germline gives CDR1 MNHEY, CDR2 SVGEGT. V was pared by 2 bases and J by 4 bases, with 11 bases between. The CDR3 protein is CASSYGSGTYGYTF. CDR3 bases: TGTGCCAGCAGTTACGGCAGCGGAACCTATGGCTACACCTTC.

This clonotype came up many times. The rearrangement joins TRBV20-1 to TRBJ2-5; no firm D call. CDR3 length equals 13 residues. Germline CDR1 DFQATT, CDR2 SNEGSKA (reference sequence). Trimming removed 1 base from V and 5 bases from J, with 11 bases in between. The CDR3, as DNA: TGCAGTGCTAGAGGCCTTGCTTTTGAGACCCAGTACTTC. This encodes CSARGLAFETQYF.

This clonotype was recorded at least ten times. The V call is TRBV20-1, the J call TRBJ2-7; D remains unclear. The CDR3 loop spans 11 amino acids. Trimming removed 3 bases from V and 3 bases from J, with 6 bases in between. CDR1 and CDR2 from the germline V gene are DFQATT and SNEGSKA (reference sequence). The CDR3 region has the DNA TGCAGTGCTAGGACGGGCTACGAGCAGTACTTC. Encoded protein: CSARTGYEQYF.

There are many counts of this clonotype. The J gene is TRBJ2-7, the V gene TRBV14; TRBD1 matches 10 bases. The trim removed 2 bases at V and 2 bases at J, leaving 3 bases unmatched. This CDR3 comprises 15 residues. Per germline, CDR1 SGHDN and CDR2 FVKESK. The CDR3 sequence is CASSQRDRGPYEQYF. The CDR3 nucleotides are TGTGCCAGCAGCCAACGGGACAGGGGTCCCTACGAGCAGTACTTC.

This clonotype has at least ten counts. The gene calls are TRBV2 and TRBJ2-5; D uncertain. The CDR3 covers 12 residues. V dropped 7 bases and J dropped 0 bases, with 6 bases sitting between them. Germline assignment: CDR1 SNHLY and CDR2 FYNNEI. The CDR3 is CASIGYQETQYF. The CDR3 coding sequence is TGTGCCAGCATCGGGTACCAAGAGACCCAGTACTTC.

The sample holds a few counts of this clonotype. V gene TRBV4-2 combines with J gene TRBJ2-1, with D tentatively TRBD1 (5 bases). V lost 2 bases to trimming and J lost 1 base, with 12 bases between them. CDR3 length equals 16 residues. The germline V gene has CDR1 LGHNA and CDR2 YNFKEQ. CDR3 amino acids: CASSQRGYGSYNEQFF. CDR3 nucleotides: TGTGCCAGCAGCCAAAGGGGCTACGGATCCTACAATGAGCAGTTCTTC.

This clonotype was seen a few times. The chain carries TRBV3-1 and TRBJ2-2; the D gene could be TRBD1 or TRBD2 (5 bases each). V shed 2 bases and J shed 5 bases, with 18 bases lying between them. Germline values: CDR1 LGHDT, CDR2 YNNKEL (reference sequence). The CDR3 has 17 amino acids. CDR3 sequence (DNA): TGTGCCAGCAGCCAACATGTCCGGCTAGCAGGGACCGGGGAGCTGTTTTTT. Its protein product is CASSQHVRLAGTGELFF.

The J gene is TRBJ2-5, the V gene TRBV5-1; 9 nucleotides line up with TRBD2. The ends lost 4 bases at V and 2 bases at J; junction bases unmatched: 9. This CDR3 contains 16 residues. CDR1 and CDR2 (germline): SGHRS, YFSETQ. The CDR3 reads CASSKREAGGQETQYF. The CDR3, as DNA: TGCGCCAGCAGCAAAAGGGAAGCGGGAGGTCAAGAGACCCAGTACTTC. Full variable domain (outside the CDR3, taken from reference TRBV5-1 and TRBJ2-5): KAGVTQTPRYLIKTRGQQVTLSCSPISGHRSVSWYQQTPGQGLQFLFEYFSETQRNKGNFPGRFSGRQFSNSRSEMNVSTLELGDSALYLCASSKREAGGQETQYFGPGTRLLVL.

This clonotype has more than one count but fewer than ten. The CDR3 nucleotides read TGCAGTGCTAGAGCAAGCGGACAGAACACTGAAGCTTTCTTT. As protein: CSARASGQNTEAFF. The V gene is TRBV20-1, the J gene TRBJ1-1; D is perhaps TRBD1 (5 bases). The CDR3 is 14 amino acids. V was clipped by 1 base and J by 1 base, with 10 bases between them. CDR1 and CDR2 (germline): DFQATT, SNEGSKA (reference sequence).

The chain recombines TRBV19 with TRBJ2-7; 7 bases agree with TRBD1. The CDR3 consists of 14 residues. With V trimmed by 5 bases and J by 4 bases, 8 bases remained unmatched. Germline values: CDR1 LNHDA, CDR2 SQIVND (reference sequence). CDR3 bases: TGTGCCAGTAGTCCAGACAGGGTGACTTACGAGCAGTACTTC. Translating it yields CASSPDRVTYEQYF.

This clonotype has a count of ten or more. The rearrangement joins TRBV9 to TRBJ2-5; 9 nucleotides align to TRBD1. Looked up from germline, CDR1 is SGDLS and CDR2 is YYNGEE. V gave up 2 bases and J gave up 5 bases; unmatched junction bases: 7. The CDR3 extends over 15 amino acids. CDR3 bases: TGTGCCAGCAGCGTCCGGGACAGGGCGATGGAGACCCAGTACTTC. Translation: CASSVRDRAMETQYF.

This clonotype was detected ten times or more. This chain uses TRBV20-1 with TRBJ2-1; 13 nucleotides match TRBD2. V gave up 4 bases and J gave up 6 bases; unmatched junction bases: 6. The CDR3 runs to 15 residues. CDR1 and CDR2 from the germline V gene are DFQATT and SNEGSKA (reference sequence). The CDR3 protein is CSAKGGTSGINEQFF. CDR3 nucleotides: TGCAGTGCTAAGGGAGGGACTAGCGGGATCAATGAGCAGTTCTTC.

This clonotype was seen repeatedly, ten times or more. This chain uses TRBV19 with TRBJ2-7; a possible D gene is TRBD1 (5 bases). V dropped 10 bases and J dropped 1 base, with 11 bases sitting between them. This CDR3 contains 12 residues. Germline loops: CDR1 LNHDA, CDR2 SQIVND (reference sequence). In DNA, the CDR3 is TGTGCCACAGGACAAACTTCCTACGAGCAGTACTTC. This sequence encodes CATGQTSYEQYF.

Ten or more counts support this clonotype. This chain uses TRBV7-9 with TRBJ1-1; TRBD1 agrees at 8 bases. The CDR3 spans 16 residues. Germline lookup yields CDR1 SEHNR and CDR2 FQNEAQ (reference sequence). With V trimmed by 4 bases and J by 1 base, 8 bases remained unmatched. CDR3 amino acids: CASSYARQGTNTEAFF. The CDR3 coding sequence is TGTGCCAGCAGCTATGCCCGACAGGGGACGAACACTGAAGCTTTCTTT.

This clonotype was recorded at least ten times. V usage is TRBV13 and J usage is TRBJ2-5, with 9 positions matching TRBD1. This CDR3 has 15 amino acids. Germline V gene data show CDR1 as PRHDT and CDR2 as FYEKMQ (reference sequence). Unmatched junction bases numbered 8, after V lost 4 bases and J lost 5 bases. CDR3 sequence reads: CASSSLDRGAETQYF. CDR3 DNA sequence: TGTGCCAGCAGCTCCCTGGACAGGGGAGCGGAGACCCAGTACTTC.

The sample holds many counts of this clonotype. This chain joins TRBV19 and TRBJ1-5; TRBD1 matches 11 bases. The CDR3 has 13 residues. CDR1 is LNHDA and CDR2 is SQIVND in the germline V gene (reference sequence). Trimming removed 8 bases from V and 9 bases from J; junction bases left unmatched: 6. The CDR3 sequence is CASRDRGIGPQHF. The CDR3 bases are TGTGCCAGTCGGGACAGGGGGATCGGGCCCCAGCATTTT.

This clonotype showed up many times. This chain joins TRBV7-2 and TRBJ2-3, with D perhaps TRBD2 (5 bases). The CDR3 contains 14 residues. V gave up 5 bases and J gave up 2 bases, with 11 bases separating them. Per the germline V gene, CDR1 is SGHTA and CDR2 is FQGNSA. The DNA of the CDR3 is TGTGCCAGCAGCCTAGGACTTTCCACAGATACGCAGTATTTT. Amino acids: CASSLGLSTDTQYF.

CDR3 DNA: TGTGCCAGCAGCTTAGGTCAGGGGGGGAGAACTTTCTTT. Protein product: CASSLGQGGRTFF. V and J are TRBV7-8 and TRBJ1-1; 7 bases agree with TRBD1. V shed 1 base and J 12 bases; nucleotides not matched to a gene: 8. CDR3 size: 13 residues. The V gene's germline CDR1 is SGHVS and CDR2 FQNEAQ.